This entry lists 8 T cell receptor beta chains sequenced from one sample in a study of CD8+ T cells in alopecia areata. The treatment is: oral pan-JAK inhibitor, 5-10 mg twice daily. The sequencing template was cDNA reverse transcribed from extracted RNA. Assay used: immunoSEQ multiplex PCR; TCRdb lists only in-frame clones, some missing. The top ten clones hold about a sixth of a sample with some 96,000 clones, 61% of them seen once. This specimen was CD8+ T cells sorted from blood, taken at week 4, from a patient treated with tofacitinib. The receptor source for this set is a human donor with alopecia areata.

This clone was found once. This rearrangement joins TRBV29-1 to TRBJ1-4; 8 bases fit TRBD1. The germline V gene encodes CDR1 SQVTM and CDR2 ANQGSEA. V lost 6 bases to trimming and J lost 3 bases; unmatched junction nucleotides: 6. The CDR3 is made up of 14 amino acids. CDR3 sequence (DNA): TGCAGCGTCGCTGGACAGGGCTCTAATGAAAAACTGTTTTTT. Its protein product is CSVAGQGSNEKLFF.

CDR3 protein: CASSQDSAGRGNTIYF. The CDR3 nucleotides read TGTGCCAGCAGCCAAGACTCTGCAGGGCGTGGAAACACCATATATTTT. The chain links TRBV4-2 to TRBJ1-3, with D possibly TRBD1 on 5 matching bases. CDR3 size: 16 residues. Germline assignment: CDR1 LGHNA and CDR2 YNFKEQ. Trimming shortened V by 0 bases and J by 3 bases, and 12 bases separated the two germline ends.

This clone was counted only a few times. The chain employs TRBV29-1 and TRBJ2-3, with 9 bases lining up with TRBD1. The CDR3 runs to 13 residues. CDR1 is SQVTM, CDR2 ANQGSEA, per germline. The V gene end was trimmed by 5 bases and the J gene end by 4 bases; junction bases not matched to a gene: 4. The CDR3 DNA is TGCAGCGTTTACGACAGGGGGGCAGATACGCAGTATTTT. As protein: CSVYDRGADTQYF.

J is TRBJ1-5 and V is TRBV29-1, with TRBD1 as a possible D gene (5 bases). V was pared by 0 bases and J by 7 bases, with 13 bases between. The CDR3 spans 14 residues. Per germline, CDR1 SQVTM and CDR2 ANQGSEA. Written as DNA, the CDR3 is TGCAGCGTTGAAGATAGGGGTGTGGGACAGCCCCAGCATTTT. Translating gives CSVEDRGVGQPQHF.

With respect to this clone: At one of its ends the junction is not consistent with the germline gene, which may arise from a read error. The chain employs TRBV5-6 and TRBJ1-4; the match to TRBD1 covers 12 bases. Germline CDR1 SGHDT, CDR2 YYEEEE. The CDR3 totals 17 residues. This CDR3 is CASSSPGQGALNQKLFF. The DNA for the CDR3 is TGTGCCAGCAGCTCGCCGGGACAGGGGGCTCTTAATCAAAAACTGTTTTTT.

This clone occurred a few times. The chain is built from TRBV27 and TRBJ1-5; maybe TRBD1 (6 bases). Trimming removed 5 bases at V and 2 bases at J, with 19 bases between. Germline V lookup: CDR1 MNHEY, CDR2 SMNVEV (reference sequence). The CDR3 has 17 residues. CDR3 bases: TGTGCCAGCAGTCCCACGGGGGGGGCGCGGGGCAATCAGCCCCAGCATTTT. Protein: CASSPTGGARGNQPQHF.

The chain uses TRBV9 and TRBJ2-1, with D hard to call. The V end was cut by 5 bases, the J end by 5 bases, with 20 bases between. This CDR3 is 16 amino acids long. Per the germline V gene, CDR1 is SGDLS and CDR2 is YYNGEE. CDR3 residues: CASSQTLGRYHNEQFF. CDR3 in DNA: TGTGCCAGCAGTCAGACGTTAGGACGCTACCACAATGAGCAGTTCTTC.

The V and J genes are TRBV29-1 and TRBJ2-3, with 7 bases lining up with TRBD2. J lost 1 base, V lost 2 bases, and 6 bases had no gene match. CDR3 length equals 15 residues. Germline V gives CDR1 SQVTM, CDR2 ANQGSEA. CDR3 coding DNA: TGCAGCGTTGAAAAAAGCGGGGTCGGCACAGATACGCAGTATTTT. As protein: CSVEKSGVGTDTQYF.